These 23 T cell receptor beta chains came from one sample sequenced in a study of identifying expanded T cells in peripheral blood. Here immunoSEQ multiplex PCR was the method, and the copy in TCRdb shows in-frame clones only, minus some. The sample yields around 50,000 clones, approximately 89% seen once. The sample taken for sequencing was blood. These receptors were taken from a person aged 18-70 years in good health.

V usage is TRBV7-6 and J usage is TRBJ1-2; 8 bases line up with TRBD1. Per the germline V gene, CDR1 is SGHVS and CDR2 is FNYEAQ. The V and J ends lost 5 bases and 8 bases, in that order; junction bases with no gene match: 10. The CDR3 is 14 residues long. CDR3 loop: CASSPGTGQGGYTF. The DNA for the CDR3 is TGTGCCAGCAGCCCTGGGACAGGCCAAGGGGGCTACACCTTC.

The V gene is TRBV6-6, the J gene TRBJ1-5; no clear D gene. Germline CDR1 and CDR2: MNHNY and SVGAGI (reference sequence). The CDR3 covers 12 residues. V shed 4 bases and J shed 8 bases, with 9 bases lying between them. CDR3 bases: TGTGCCAGCAGTTCACAGAGGAAGCCCCAGCATTTT. This gives the protein CASSSQRKPQHF.

The V call is TRBV6-6, the J call TRBJ1-2; TRBD1 matches at 11 bases. The CDR3 covers 13 residues. V was clipped by 10 bases and J by 8 bases; unmatched bases: 9. The germline gives CDR1 MNHNY, CDR2 SVGAGI (reference sequence). The CDR3 DNA is TGTGCCACTGAGGACAGGGGGCGTGTGGGCTACACCTTC. Its protein product is CATEDRGRVGYTF.

V gene TRBV4-3 combines with J gene TRBJ1-1, with TRBD1 as a possible D gene (6 bases). V shed 5 bases and J shed 0 bases, with 16 bases lying between them. The CDR3 covers 16 residues. Germline V gene sequence: CDR1 LGHNA, CDR2 YSLEER. The CDR3 reads CASSSRGGPLNTEAFF. The CDR3 DNA sequence: TGCGCCAGCAGCTCCCGGGGGGGGCCGTTGAACACTGAAGCTTTCTTT.

The chain has TRBV18 and TRBJ2-3; unclear D gene. Between the trimmed V and J ends, which lost 6 bases and 2 bases, there was a span of 15 bases. Germline-derived CDR1 and CDR2 are KGHSH and LQKENI. This CDR3 has 15 amino acids. In DNA form, the CDR3 reads TGTGCCAGCTCTCTCCTTCGGGCAGACACAGATACGCAGTATTTT. Protein product: CASSLLRADTDTQYF.

This rearrangement joins TRBV6-1 to TRBJ1-5, with D maybe TRBD1 (5 bases). CDR3 length: 16 residues. Deletions cut 4 bases from V and 5 bases from J, with 18 bases between. CDR1 MNHNS and CDR2 SASEGT come from the germline V gene. In nucleotides, the CDR3 is TGTGCCAGCAGTGCTCCAGGGCCCCCCGGAGATCAGCCCCAGCATTTT. This codes for CASSAPGPPGDQPQHF.

This clone turned up a few times. The J gene is TRBJ2-3, the V gene TRBV12-5; D remains unclear. Germline values: CDR1 LGHNT, CDR2 FRNRAP. V was cut by 3 bases and J by 3 bases, with 7 bases left in between. This CDR3 contains 13 residues. The CDR3 DNA is TGTGCTAGTGGTTTCGTGGGGACAGATACGCAGTATTTT. This codes for CASGFVGTDTQYF.

The V and J genes are TRBV7-8 and TRBJ1-1; 7 bases are shared with TRBD1. Germline-derived CDR1 and CDR2 are SGHVS and FQNEAQ. The junction had 2 bases not matched to a gene; V was cut back by 3 bases and J by 1 base. CDR3 length equals 14 residues. The CDR3 nucleotides read TGTGCCAGCAGCTTGACAGGGCCGAACACTGAAGCTTTCTTT. Its protein product is CASSLTGPNTEAFF.

This chain joins TRBV21-1 and TRBJ2-7. TRBV21-1 is a pseudogene segment. The CDR3 has 14 residues. CDR3 sequence: CASSKVRPWGEQYF. CDR3 nucleotides: TGTGCCAGCAGCAAAGTTCGGCCCTGGGGGGAGCAGTACTTC.

This chain links TRBV9 with TRBJ2-7; TRBD2 matches at 8 bases. The length of the CDR3 is 16 residues. Germline V gene sequence: CDR1 SGDLS, CDR2 YYNGEE. The junction had 9 bases not matched to a gene; V was cut back by 0 bases and J by 4 bases. For the CDR3, the DNA is TGTGCCAGCAGCGTAGGCTCGGCTAGCGGGTTGTACGAGCAGTACTTC. Translation gives CASSVGSASGLYEQYF.

The chain recombines TRBV27 with TRBJ2-1; TRBD2 agrees at 11 bases. CDR3 length: 16 residues. The V gene's germline CDR1 is MNHEY and CDR2 SMNVEV (reference sequence). V lost 4 bases and J lost 4; bases outside the gene matches: 6. The CDR3 DNA reads as TGTGCCAGCAGTTCCCCGGGACTAGCGGAATACAATGAGCAGTTCTTC. Its translation: CASSSPGLAEYNEQFF.

The rearrangement links TRBV14 to TRBJ2-3; TRBD2 aligns across 12 bases. Germline assignment: CDR1 SGHDN and CDR2 FVKESK. This CDR3 is 17 amino acids long. The V gene end was trimmed by 0 bases and the J gene end by 6 bases; junction bases not matched to a gene: 7. CDR3 region: CASSQDHTSGGPDTQYF. The CDR3 DNA sequence: TGTGCCAGCAGCCAAGATCACACTAGCGGGGGGCCGGATACGCAGTATTTT.

This clone has only one observation. The genes are TRBV7-9 and TRBJ2-5; perhaps TRBD1 as D (6 bases). CDR1 SEHNR and CDR2 FQNEAQ come from the germline V gene (reference sequence). The CDR3 contains 17 residues. Trimming removed 8 bases at V and 5 bases at J, with 27 bases between. This CDR3 is CASAPLSQGRLWETQYF. The CDR3 nucleotides read TGTGCCAGCGCACCCTTGTCTCAGGGGCGTTTGTGGGAGACCCAGTACTTC.

The chain links TRBV30 to TRBJ1-4, with D maybe TRBD1 (5 bases). CDR3 length: 12 amino acids. Trimming left V 8 bases short and J 8 bases short, with 15 bases between. CDR1 GTSNPN and CDR2 SVGIG come from the germline V gene (reference sequence). The CDR3 DNA sequence: TGTGCCCGGGGACTTGTTGGGGAAAAACTGTTTTTT. It is translated as CARGLVGEKLFF.

The rearrangement joins TRBV21-1 to TRBJ2-5; the DNA was not compared with TRBD1, the D call given in the table. TRBV21-1 is labeled a pseudogene. The CDR3 covers 16 residues. CDR3: CASSKFGQGRAETQYF. The CDR3 DNA is TGTGCCAGCAGCAAATTCGGACAGGGACGGGCAGAGACCCAGTACTTC.

The chain has TRBV29-1 and TRBJ1-2; D remains unclear. Germline V lookup: CDR1 SQVTM, CDR2 ANQGSEA. Trimming pared 4 bases from V and 5 bases from J, leaving 8 bases between. This CDR3 is built from 11 residues. CDR3 in DNA: TGCAGCGTTGGGGCAGAGTATGGCTACACCTTC. This gives the protein CSVGAEYGYTF.

The rearrangement joins TRBV30 to TRBJ2-3; D is perhaps TRBD1 (5 bases). The CDR3 is made up of 14 amino acids. Looked up from germline, CDR1 is GTSNPN and CDR2 is SVGIG (reference sequence). Trimming pared 1 base from V and 0 bases from J, leaving 8 bases between. The CDR3 reads CAWSDQGSTDTQYF. The DNA of the CDR3 is TGTGCCTGGAGTGATCAGGGAAGCACAGATACGCAGTATTTT.

J is TRBJ1-1 and V is TRBV19; perhaps TRBD1 as D (5 bases). This CDR3 comprises 15 residues. The V and J ends lost 3 bases and 1 base respectively, with 12 bases between them. The germline V gene encodes CDR1 LNHDA and CDR2 SQIVND (reference sequence). The CDR3 DNA reads as TGTGCCAGTAGTATTGGGGGATCGCGGAACACTGAAGCTTTCTTT. The encoded protein is CASSIGGSRNTEAFF. The full variable domain, with the rest looked up from reference TRBV19 and TRBJ1-1, is DGGITQSPKYLFRKEGQNVTLSCEQNLNHDAMYWYRQDPGQGLRLIYYSQIVNDFQKGDIAEGYSVSREKKESFPLTVTSAQKNPTAFYLCASSIGGSRNTEAFFGQGTRLTVV.

The chain recombines TRBV18 with TRBJ2-5; 8 bases match TRBD1. The CDR3 sequence is 14 residues long. Germline V gives CDR1 KGHSH, CDR2 LQKENI. V shed 5 bases and J 5 bases; nucleotides not matched to a gene: 7. CDR3: CASSATGVGETQYF. CDR3 in DNA: TGTGCCAGCTCAGCGACAGGGGTCGGGGAGACCCAGTACTTC.

This chain joins TRBV7-4 and TRBJ2-1, with D possibly matching TRBD2 (5 bases). CDR3 length: 19 residues. The V end lost 6 bases, the J end lost 0 bases, and 24 bases lay between the germline ends. CDR1 is SGHVT and CDR2 is SQSDAQ in the germline V gene. CDR3 residues: CASSSHRSGPLSSYNEQFF. The CDR3 DNA reads TGTGCCAGCAGTTCGCACCGCAGCGGTCCTTTGAGCTCCTACAATGAGCAGTTCTTC.

The V and J genes are TRBV30 and TRBJ2-5; D gene uncertain. Germline V gives CDR1 GTSNPN, CDR2 SVGIG (reference sequence). V lost 7 bases to trimming and J lost 2 bases, with 14 bases between them. The CDR3 is made up of 13 amino acids. The CDR3 region is CAFSRTVQETQYF. As DNA, the CDR3 is TGTGCCTTTTCACGGACCGTACAAGAGACCCAGTACTTC. Supplemented by reference TRBV30 and TRBJ2-5, the full variable domain reads SQTIHQWPATLVQPVGSPLSLECTVEGTSNPNLYWYRQAAGRGLQLLFYSVGIGQISSEVPQNLSASRPQDRQFILSSKKLLLSDSGFYLCAFSRTVQETQYFGPGTRLLVL.

This clone came up once. The chain is built from TRBV29-1 and TRBJ2-3, with 10 nucleotides matching TRBD1. J was trimmed by 3 bases and V by 6 bases; bases with no gene match: 3. This CDR3 contains 13 residues. CDR1 is SQVTM, CDR2 ANQGSEA, per germline. The DNA of the CDR3 is TGCAGCGTGGACAGGGGGAGGACAGATACGCAGTATTTT. Translation: CSVDRGRTDTQYF.

The J gene is TRBJ1-5, the V gene TRBV5-6, with 7 nucleotides matching TRBD1. The junction had 11 bases not matched to a gene; V was cut back by 0 bases and J by 11 bases. The CDR3 is made up of 15 amino acids. CDR1 and CDR2 from the germline V gene are SGHDT and YYEEEE. This CDR3 is CASSLGTGPYQAQHF. The CDR3 DNA reads TGTGCCAGCAGCTTGGGGACAGGCCCCTATCAAGCCCAGCATTTT.